This T cell receptor beta chain stems from a study of identical twins. Study-wide points: The study based its conclusions on cross-sectional statistical analysis and did not follow the same donors.

On this clonotype: Its specificity is not known.

This CDR3 is 14 amino acids long. V shed 5 bases and J shed 6 bases, with 11 bases lying between them. Germline V gene lookup returns CDR1 SGHTA and CDR2 FQGNSA. Template switching added a universal primer site, and cDNA bore unique molecular identifiers. TCRdb re-called the 5' RACE reads through MiXCR, storing one row per CDR3 protein. The sample contains 470,000 or so distinct CDR3 sequences, approximately 24% of which appear only once. The same sample was also used in a study of T cells expressing NK-cell markers. This second study notes: A range of roughly 1.0-8% of CD8+ T cells consisted of dominant NKG2C+ clonotypes in 5 or 6 donors.

This receptor was identified in a woman in her late teens or twenties in good health. Sequencing was done on a sample of CD4+ T cells sorted from blood. This chain joins TRBV7-2 and TRBJ1-6, with D perhaps TRBD1 (5 bases). In DNA form, the CDR3 reads TGTGCCAGCAGCATTAGACAGCTTAATTCACCCCTCCACTTT. Its protein is CASSIRQLNSPLHF.